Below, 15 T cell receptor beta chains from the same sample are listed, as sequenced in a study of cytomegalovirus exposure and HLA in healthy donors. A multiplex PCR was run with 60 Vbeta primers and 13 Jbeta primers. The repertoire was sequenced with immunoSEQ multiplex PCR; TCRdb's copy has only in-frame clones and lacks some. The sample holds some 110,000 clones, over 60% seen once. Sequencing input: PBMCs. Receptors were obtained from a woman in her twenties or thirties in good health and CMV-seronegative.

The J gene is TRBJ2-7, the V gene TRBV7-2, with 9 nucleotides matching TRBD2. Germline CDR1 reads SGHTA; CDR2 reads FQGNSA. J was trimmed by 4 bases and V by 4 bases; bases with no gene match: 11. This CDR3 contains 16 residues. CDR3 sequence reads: CASSSRIAGDRYEQYF. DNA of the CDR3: TGTGCCAGCAGCTCCCGGATAGCGGGAGACCGGTACGAGCAGTACTTC.

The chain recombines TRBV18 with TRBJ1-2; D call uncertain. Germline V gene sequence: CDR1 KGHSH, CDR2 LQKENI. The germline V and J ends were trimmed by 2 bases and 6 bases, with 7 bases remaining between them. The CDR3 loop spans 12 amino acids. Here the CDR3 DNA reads TGTGCCAGCTCACCAACCGGGGATGGCTACACCTTC. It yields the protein CASSPTGDGYTF.

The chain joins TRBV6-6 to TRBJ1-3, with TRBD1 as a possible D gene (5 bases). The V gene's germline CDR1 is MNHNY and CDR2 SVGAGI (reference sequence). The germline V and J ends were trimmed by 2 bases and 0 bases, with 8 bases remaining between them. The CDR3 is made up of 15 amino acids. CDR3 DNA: TGTGCCAGCAGTTACGACAGCAGCTCTGGAAACACCATATATTTT. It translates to CASSYDSSSGNTIYF.

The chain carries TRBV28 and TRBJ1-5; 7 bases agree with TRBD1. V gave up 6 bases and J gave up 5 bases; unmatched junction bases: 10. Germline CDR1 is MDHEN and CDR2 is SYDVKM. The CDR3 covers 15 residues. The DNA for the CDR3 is TGTGCCAGCAGCATCCGGGACAGCCTTTATCAGCCCCAGCATTTT. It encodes CASSIRDSLYQPQHF.

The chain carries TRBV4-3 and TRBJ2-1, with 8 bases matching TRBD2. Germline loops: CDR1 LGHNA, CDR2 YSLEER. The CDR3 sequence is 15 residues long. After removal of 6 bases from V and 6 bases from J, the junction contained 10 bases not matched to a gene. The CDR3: CASSLDGRESNEQFF. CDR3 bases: TGCGCCAGCAGTCTCGACGGGAGGGAGAGCAATGAGCAGTTCTTC.

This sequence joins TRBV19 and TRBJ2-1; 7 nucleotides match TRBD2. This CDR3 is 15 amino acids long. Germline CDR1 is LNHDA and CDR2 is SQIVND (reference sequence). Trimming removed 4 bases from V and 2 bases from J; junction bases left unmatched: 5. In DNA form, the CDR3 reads TGTGCCAGTAGTAATTTGGGGAGGGCCTACAATGAGCAGTTCTTC. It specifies CASSNLGRAYNEQFF.

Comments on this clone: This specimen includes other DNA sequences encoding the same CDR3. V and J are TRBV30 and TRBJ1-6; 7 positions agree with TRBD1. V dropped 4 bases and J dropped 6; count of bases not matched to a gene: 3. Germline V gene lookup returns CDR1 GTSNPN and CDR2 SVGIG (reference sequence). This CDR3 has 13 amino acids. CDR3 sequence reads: CAWTGTVNSPLHF. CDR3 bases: TGTGCCTGGACCGGGACAGTTAATTCACCCCTCCACTTT.

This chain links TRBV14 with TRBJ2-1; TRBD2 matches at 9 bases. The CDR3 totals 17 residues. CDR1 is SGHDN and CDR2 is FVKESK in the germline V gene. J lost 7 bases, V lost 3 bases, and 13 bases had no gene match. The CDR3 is CASSQGGLSGSKNEQFF. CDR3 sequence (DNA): TGTGCCAGCAGCCAGGGCGGCCTTAGCGGGAGTAAAAATGAGCAGTTCTTC.

The CDR3, as DNA: TGTGCCAGCAGCCAATCAGGGTTCTACGAGCAGTACTTC. This gives the protein CASSQSGFYEQYF. The chain links TRBV14 to TRBJ2-7; a weak D match, TRBD1 (5 bases). From germline, CDR1 is SGHDN and CDR2 FVKESK. The CDR3 length is 13 residues. Trimming left V 2 bases short and J 3 bases short, with 8 bases between.

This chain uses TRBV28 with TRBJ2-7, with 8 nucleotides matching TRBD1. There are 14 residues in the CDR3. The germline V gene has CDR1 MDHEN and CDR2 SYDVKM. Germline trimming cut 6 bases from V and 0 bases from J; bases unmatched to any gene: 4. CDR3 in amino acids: CASRGQDSSYEQYF. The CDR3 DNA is TGTGCCAGCAGGGGACAGGATTCCTCCTACGAGCAGTACTTC. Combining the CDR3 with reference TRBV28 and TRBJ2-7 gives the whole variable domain DVKVTQSSRYLVKRTGEKVFLECVQDMDHENMFWYRQDPGLGLRLIYFSYDVKMKEKGDIPEGYSVSREKKERFSLILESASTNQTSMYLCASRGQDSSYEQYFGPGTRLTVT.

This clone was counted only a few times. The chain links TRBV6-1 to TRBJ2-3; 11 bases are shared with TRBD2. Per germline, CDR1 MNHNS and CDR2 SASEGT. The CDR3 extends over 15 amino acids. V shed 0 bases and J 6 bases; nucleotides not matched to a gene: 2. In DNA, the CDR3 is TGTGCCAGCAGTGAAGCCACTAGCGGGAGTGATACGCAGTATTTT. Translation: CASSEATSGSDTQYF.

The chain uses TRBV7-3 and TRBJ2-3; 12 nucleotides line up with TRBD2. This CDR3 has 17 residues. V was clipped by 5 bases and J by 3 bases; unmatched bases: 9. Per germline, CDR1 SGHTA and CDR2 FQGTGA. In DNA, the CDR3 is TGTGCCAGCAGCCAAGGACTAGCGGGATGGGGAACAGATACGCAGTATTTT. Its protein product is CASSQGLAGWGTDTQYF. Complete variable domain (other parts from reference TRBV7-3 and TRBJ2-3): GAGVSQTPSNKVTEKGKYVELRCDPISGHTALYWYRQSLGQGPEFLIYFQGTGAADDSGLPNDRFFAVRPEGSVSTLKIQRTERGDSAVYLCASSQGLAGWGTDTQYFGPGTRLTVL.

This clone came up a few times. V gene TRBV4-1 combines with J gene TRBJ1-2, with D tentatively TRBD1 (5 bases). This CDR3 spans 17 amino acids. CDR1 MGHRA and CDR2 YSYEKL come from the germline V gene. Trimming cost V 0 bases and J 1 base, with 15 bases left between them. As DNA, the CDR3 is TGCGCCAGCAGCCAAGAAAGGGGTAATGTGCTTAACTATGGCTACACCTTC. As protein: CASSQERGNVLNYGYTF.

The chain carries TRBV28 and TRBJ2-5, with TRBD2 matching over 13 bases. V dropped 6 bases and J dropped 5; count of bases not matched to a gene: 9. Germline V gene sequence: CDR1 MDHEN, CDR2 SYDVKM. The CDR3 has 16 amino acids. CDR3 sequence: CASRSRTSGSRETQYF. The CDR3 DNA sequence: TGTGCCAGCAGGTCCCGGACTAGCGGGAGTCGTGAGACCCAGTACTTC.

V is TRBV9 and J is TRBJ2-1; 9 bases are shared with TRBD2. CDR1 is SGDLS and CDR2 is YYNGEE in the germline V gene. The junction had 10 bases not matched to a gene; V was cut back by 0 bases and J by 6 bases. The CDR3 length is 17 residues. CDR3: CASSVATGLAGTNEQFF. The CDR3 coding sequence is TGTGCCAGCAGCGTAGCTACGGGGCTAGCGGGAACCAATGAGCAGTTCTTC.